This T cell receptor (beta chain) originates from a study of shared clonotypes between healthy human individuals. The overall study: The composition of the donors was a couple of women and a few men aged 18 to 49. Study-level points and caveats: Limitation of the genetic and exposure-history diversity represented came from the few donors. Richness estimates generally favored naive over memory subsets. Rarefaction gave evidence that sorted-subset sequencing remained incomplete despite large depth.

Assay used: immunoSEQ multiplex PCR; TCRdb lists only in-frame clones, some missing. The sample holds a few million clones, around 95% seen once. About this clone: The antigen remains undetermined.

V lost 1 base and J lost 5; bases outside the gene matches: 8. This CDR3 comprises 17 residues. The germline V gene encodes CDR1 SGHTA and CDR2 FQGNSA. The clonotype originates from a man aged 18 to 30 in good health. The chain recombines TRBV7-2 with TRBJ2-6; 7 bases map to TRBD1. The sample comprised naive CD4+ T cells sorted from blood. Subset noted: CD45RA+ positively selected. CDR3 in amino acids: CASSLGRDSPRANVLTF. The DNA of the CDR3 is TGTGCCAGCAGCTTAGGACGGGACAGCCCCAGGGCCAACGTCCTGACTTTC. The full variable domain, completed using reference TRBV7-2 and TRBJ2-6, is GAGVSQSPSNKVTEKGKDVELRCDPISGHTALYWYRQSLGQGLEFLIYFQGNSAPDKSGLPSDRFSAERTGGSVSTLTIQRTQQEDSAVYLCASSLGRDSPRANVLTFGAGSRLTVL.